The clone carrying this TCR beta chain has just a few counts. A single record per CDR3 protein comes from TCRdb applying MiXCR to the 5' RACE reads. Altogether tens of thousands of distinct CDR3 sequences are present, more than 25% being singletons, with the ten largest covering roughly 3.3%. Germline V gene lookup returns CDR1 MNHEY and CDR2 SMNVEV (reference sequence). The CDR3 totals 15 residues. V dropped 3 bases and J dropped 5 bases, with 16 bases sitting between them. Sequencing was carried out using tumor-infiltrating memory CD4+ T cells sorted from the breast tumor. Subset indicated: memory CD4+ T cells, CD4+CD45RO+CD25-. This clonotype was sampled from a female donor with breast cancer. The rearrangement joins TRBV27 to TRBJ2-5, with D perhaps TRBD1 (5 bases). CDR3 region: CASSLGSHPGETQYF. The CDR3 nucleotides are TGTGCCAGCAGTTTGGGATCCCACCCAGGGGAGACCCAGTACTTC.